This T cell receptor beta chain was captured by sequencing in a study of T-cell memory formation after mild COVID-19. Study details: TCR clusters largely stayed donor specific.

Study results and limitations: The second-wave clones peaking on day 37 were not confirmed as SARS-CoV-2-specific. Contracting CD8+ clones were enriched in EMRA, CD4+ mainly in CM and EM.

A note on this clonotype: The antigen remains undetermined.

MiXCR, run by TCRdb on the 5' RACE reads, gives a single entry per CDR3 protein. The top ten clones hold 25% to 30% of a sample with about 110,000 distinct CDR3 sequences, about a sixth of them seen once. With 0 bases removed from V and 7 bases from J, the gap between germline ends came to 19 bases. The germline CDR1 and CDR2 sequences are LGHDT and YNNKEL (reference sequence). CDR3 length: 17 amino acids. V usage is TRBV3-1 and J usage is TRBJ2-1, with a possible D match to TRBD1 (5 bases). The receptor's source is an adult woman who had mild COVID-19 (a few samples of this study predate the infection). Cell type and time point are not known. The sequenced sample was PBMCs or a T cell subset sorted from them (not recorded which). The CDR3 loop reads CASSQDLLRQGGNEQFF. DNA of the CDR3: TGTGCCAGCAGCCAAGATCTTTTACGGCAGGGTGGGAATGAGCAGTTCTTC.